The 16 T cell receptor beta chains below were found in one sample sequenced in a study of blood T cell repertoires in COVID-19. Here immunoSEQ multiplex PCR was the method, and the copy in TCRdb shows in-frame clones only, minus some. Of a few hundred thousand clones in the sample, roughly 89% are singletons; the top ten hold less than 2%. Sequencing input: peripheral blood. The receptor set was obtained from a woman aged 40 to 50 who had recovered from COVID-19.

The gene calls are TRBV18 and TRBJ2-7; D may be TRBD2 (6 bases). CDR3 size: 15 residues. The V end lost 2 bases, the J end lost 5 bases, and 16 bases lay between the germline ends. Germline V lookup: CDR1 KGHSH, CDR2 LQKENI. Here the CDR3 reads CASSPSRRGGDEQYF. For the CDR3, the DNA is TGTGCCAGCTCACCATCCAGGAGGGGTGGGGACGAGCAGTACTTC.

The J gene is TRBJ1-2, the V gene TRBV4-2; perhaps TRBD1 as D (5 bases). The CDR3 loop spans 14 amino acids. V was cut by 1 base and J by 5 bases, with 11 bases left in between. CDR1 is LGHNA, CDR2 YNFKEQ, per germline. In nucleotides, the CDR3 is TGTGCCAGCAGCCAAGGATGGGGGGATTATGGCTACACCTTC. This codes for CASSQGWGDYGYTF.

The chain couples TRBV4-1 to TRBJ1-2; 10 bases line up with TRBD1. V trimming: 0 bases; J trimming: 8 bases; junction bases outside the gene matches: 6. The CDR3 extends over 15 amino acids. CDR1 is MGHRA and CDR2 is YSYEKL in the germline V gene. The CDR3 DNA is TGCGCCAGCAGCCAAGATGGGACAGGGGCCCTCGGCTACACCTTC. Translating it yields CASSQDGTGALGYTF.

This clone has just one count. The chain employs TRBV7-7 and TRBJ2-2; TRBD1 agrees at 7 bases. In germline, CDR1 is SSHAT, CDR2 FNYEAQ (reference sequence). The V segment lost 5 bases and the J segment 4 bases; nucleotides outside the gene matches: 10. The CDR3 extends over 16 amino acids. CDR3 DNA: TGTGCCAGCAGCAAGACAGGGCTGGGGGTCACCGGGGAGCTGTTTTTT. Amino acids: CASSKTGLGVTGELFF.

In nucleotides, the CDR3 is TGCAGCGGCGTCAGGGGACGGGACTCTGGAAACACCATATATTTT. It yields the protein CSGVRGRDSGNTIYF. This rearrangement joins TRBV29-1 to TRBJ1-3; TRBD1 might be the D (6 bases). Germline V CDR1 and CDR2: SQVTM, ANQGSEA. The CDR3 contains 15 residues. With 7 bases removed from V and 0 bases from J, the gap between germline ends came to 16 bases.

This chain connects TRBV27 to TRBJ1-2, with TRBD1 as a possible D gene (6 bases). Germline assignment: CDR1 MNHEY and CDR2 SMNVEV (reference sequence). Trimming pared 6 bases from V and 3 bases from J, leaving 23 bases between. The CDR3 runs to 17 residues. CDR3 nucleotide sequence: TGTGCCAGCAGAACGCGGAAGGGACACCCGACAGACTATGGCTACACCTTC. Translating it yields CASRTRKGHPTDYGYTF.

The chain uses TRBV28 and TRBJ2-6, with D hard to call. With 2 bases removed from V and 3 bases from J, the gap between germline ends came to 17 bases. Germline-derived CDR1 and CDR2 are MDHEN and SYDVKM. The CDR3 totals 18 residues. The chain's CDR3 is CASSLQVYVGGGANVLTF. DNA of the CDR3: TGTGCCAGCAGTTTACAGGTGTACGTAGGTGGTGGGGCCAACGTCCTGACTTTC.

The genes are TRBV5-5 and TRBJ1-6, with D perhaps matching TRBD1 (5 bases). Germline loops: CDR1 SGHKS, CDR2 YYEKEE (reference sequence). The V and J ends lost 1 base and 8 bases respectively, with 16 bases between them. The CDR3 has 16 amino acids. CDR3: CASSLSIGGVDSPLHF. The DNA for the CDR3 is TGTGCCAGCAGCTTGTCGATTGGAGGGGTTGATTCACCCCTCCACTTT. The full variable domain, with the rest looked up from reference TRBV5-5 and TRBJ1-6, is DAGVTQSPTHLIKTRGQQVTLRCSPISGHKSVSWYQQVLGQGPQFIFQYYEKEERGRGNFPDRFSARQFPNYSSELNVNALLLGDSALYLCASSLSIGGVDSPLHFGNGTRLTVT.

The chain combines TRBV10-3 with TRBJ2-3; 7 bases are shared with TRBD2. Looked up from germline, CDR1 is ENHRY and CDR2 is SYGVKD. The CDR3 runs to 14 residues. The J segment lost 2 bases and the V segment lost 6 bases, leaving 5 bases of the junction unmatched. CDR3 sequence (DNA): TGTGCCATCAGCGGGGGGATTCACACAGATACGCAGTATTTT. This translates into CAISGGIHTDTQYF.

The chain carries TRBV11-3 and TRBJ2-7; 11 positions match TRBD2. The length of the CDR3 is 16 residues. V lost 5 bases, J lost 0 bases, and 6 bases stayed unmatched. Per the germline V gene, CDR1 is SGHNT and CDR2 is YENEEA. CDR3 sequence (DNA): TGTGCCAGCAGCCCGGTAGCGGGGGGGAGCTCCTACGAGCAGTACTTC. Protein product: CASSPVAGGSSYEQYF.

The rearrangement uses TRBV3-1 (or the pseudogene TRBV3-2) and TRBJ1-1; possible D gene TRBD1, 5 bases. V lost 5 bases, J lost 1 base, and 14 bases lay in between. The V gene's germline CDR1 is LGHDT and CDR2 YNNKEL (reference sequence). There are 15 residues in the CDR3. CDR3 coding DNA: TGTGCCAGCAGCAAAGGACAACGGTCGAACACTGAAGCTTTCTTT. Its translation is CASSKGQRSNTEAFF.

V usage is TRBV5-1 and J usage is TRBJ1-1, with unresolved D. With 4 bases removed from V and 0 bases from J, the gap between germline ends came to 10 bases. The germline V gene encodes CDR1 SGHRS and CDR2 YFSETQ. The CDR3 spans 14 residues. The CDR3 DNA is TGCGCCAGCAGCCGGGAGGTCATGAACACTGAAGCTTTCTTT. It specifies CASSREVMNTEAFF.

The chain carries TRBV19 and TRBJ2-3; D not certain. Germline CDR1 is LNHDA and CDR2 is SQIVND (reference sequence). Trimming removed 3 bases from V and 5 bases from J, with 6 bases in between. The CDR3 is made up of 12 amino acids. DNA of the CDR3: TGTGCCAGTAGTATCAGTGGAGATACGCAGTATTTT. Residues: CASSISGDTQYF.

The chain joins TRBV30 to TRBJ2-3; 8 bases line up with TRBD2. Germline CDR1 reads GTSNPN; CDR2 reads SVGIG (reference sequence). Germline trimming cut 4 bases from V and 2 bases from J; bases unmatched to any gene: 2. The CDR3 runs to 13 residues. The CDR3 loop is CAWTSGLTDTQYF. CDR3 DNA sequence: TGTGCCTGGACTAGCGGGCTCACAGATACGCAGTATTTT.

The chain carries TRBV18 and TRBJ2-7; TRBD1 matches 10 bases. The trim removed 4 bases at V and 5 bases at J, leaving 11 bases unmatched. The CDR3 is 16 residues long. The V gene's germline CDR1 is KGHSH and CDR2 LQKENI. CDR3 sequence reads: CASSLHQGGQGNEQYF. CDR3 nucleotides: TGTGCCAGCTCACTGCACCAAGGGGGACAGGGGAACGAGCAGTACTTC.

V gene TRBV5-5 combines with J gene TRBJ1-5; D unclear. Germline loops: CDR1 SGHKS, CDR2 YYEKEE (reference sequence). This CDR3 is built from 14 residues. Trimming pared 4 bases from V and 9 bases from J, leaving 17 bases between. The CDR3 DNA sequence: TGTGCCAGCAGCCCCCGGGAGACATTAAGGCCCCAGCATTTT. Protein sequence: CASSPRETLRPQHF. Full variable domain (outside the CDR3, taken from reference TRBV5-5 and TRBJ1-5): DAGVTQSPTHLIKTRGQQVTLRCSPISGHKSVSWYQQVLGQGPQFIFQYYEKEERGRGNFPDRFSARQFPNYSSELNVNALLLGDSALYLCASSPRETLRPQHFGDGTRLSIL.